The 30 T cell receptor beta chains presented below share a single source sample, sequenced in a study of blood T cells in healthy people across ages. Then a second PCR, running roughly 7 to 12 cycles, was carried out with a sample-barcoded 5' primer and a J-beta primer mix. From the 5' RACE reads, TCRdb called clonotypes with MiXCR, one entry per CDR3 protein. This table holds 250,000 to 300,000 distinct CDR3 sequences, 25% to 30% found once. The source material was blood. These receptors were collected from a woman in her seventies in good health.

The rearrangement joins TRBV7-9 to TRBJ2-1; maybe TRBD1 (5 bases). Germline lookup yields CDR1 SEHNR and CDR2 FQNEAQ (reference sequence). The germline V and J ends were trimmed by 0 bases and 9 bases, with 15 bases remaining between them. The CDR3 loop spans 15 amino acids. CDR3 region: CASSLAAGLSSEQFF. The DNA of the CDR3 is TGTGCCAGCAGCTTAGCGGCAGGGTTAAGTAGTGAGCAGTTCTTC.

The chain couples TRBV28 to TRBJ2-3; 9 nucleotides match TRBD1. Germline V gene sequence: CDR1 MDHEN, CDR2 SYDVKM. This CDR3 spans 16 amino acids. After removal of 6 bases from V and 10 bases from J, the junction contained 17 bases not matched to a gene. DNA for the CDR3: TGTGCCAGCAGACCCGGACAGGGGAATATCCTAAGGGCGCAGTATTTT. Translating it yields CASRPGQGNILRAQYF.

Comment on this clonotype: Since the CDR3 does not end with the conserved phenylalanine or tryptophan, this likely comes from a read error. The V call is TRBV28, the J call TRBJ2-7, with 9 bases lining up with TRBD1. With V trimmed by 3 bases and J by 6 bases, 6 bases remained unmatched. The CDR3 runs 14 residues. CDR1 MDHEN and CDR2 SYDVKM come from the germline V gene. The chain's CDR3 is CASSLTGGVREQYS. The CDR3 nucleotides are TGTGCCAGCAGTTTGACAGGGGGAGTCCGCGAGCAGTACTCC.

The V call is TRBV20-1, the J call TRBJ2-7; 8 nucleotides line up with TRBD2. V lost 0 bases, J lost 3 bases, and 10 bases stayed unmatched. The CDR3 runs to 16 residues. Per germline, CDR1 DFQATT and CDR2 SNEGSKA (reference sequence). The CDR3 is CSAREPSGSWIYEQYF. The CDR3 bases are TGCAGTGCTAGAGAGCCAAGCGGGAGTTGGATCTACGAGCAGTACTTC.

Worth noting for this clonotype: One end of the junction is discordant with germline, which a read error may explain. The CDR3 DNA sequence: TGTGCCAGCAGCTTGTTAGGGGAGGCAACTAATGAAAAACTGTTTTTT. Protein product: CASSLLGEATNEKLFF. The genes are TRBV5-3 and TRBJ1-4, with TRBD1 as a possible D gene (5 bases). TRBV5-3 is treated as an ORF (open reading frame) with a function not yet certain. This CDR3 is built from 16 residues.

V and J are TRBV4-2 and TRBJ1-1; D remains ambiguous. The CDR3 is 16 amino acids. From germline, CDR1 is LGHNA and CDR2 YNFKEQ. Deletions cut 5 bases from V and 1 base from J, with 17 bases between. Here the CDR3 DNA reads TGTGCCAGCAGCTCCATCGCTATAGGGCAGAACACTGAAGCTTTCTTT. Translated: CASSSIAIGQNTEAFF.

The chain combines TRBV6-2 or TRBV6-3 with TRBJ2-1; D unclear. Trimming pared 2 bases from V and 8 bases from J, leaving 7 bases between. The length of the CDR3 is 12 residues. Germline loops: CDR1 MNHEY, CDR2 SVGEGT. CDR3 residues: CASSYDLYEQFF. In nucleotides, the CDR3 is TGTGCCAGCAGTTACGACCTCTATGAGCAGTTCTTC.

For the CDR3, the DNA is TGCGCCAGCAGCACGGGACTAGCGGGAGGGCCGGAGACCCAGTACTTC. It yields the protein CASSTGLAGGPETQYF. V is TRBV5-1 and J is TRBJ2-5; 16 bases are a match to TRBD2. The V and J ends lost 4 bases and 5 bases, in that order; junction bases with no gene match: 5. This CDR3 is built from 16 residues. The germline gives CDR1 SGHRS, CDR2 YFSETQ.

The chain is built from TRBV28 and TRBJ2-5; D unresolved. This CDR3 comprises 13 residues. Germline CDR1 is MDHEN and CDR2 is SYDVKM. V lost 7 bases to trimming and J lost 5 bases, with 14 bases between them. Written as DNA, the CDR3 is TGTGCCAGCACCACTTTGACTTACGAGACCCAGTACTTC. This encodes CASTTLTYETQYF.

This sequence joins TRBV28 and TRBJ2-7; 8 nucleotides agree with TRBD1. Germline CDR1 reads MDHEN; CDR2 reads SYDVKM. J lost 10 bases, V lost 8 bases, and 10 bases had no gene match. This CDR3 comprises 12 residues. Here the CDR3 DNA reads TGTGCCAGCGGGACAGGACAATTACGCCAGTACTTC. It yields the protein CASGTGQLRQYF. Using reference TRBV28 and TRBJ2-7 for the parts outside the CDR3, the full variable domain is DVKVTQSSRYLVKRTGEKVFLECVQDMDHENMFWYRQDPGLGLRLIYFSYDVKMKEKGDIPEGYSVSREKKERFSLILESASTNQTSMYLCASGTGQLRQYFGPGTRLTVT.

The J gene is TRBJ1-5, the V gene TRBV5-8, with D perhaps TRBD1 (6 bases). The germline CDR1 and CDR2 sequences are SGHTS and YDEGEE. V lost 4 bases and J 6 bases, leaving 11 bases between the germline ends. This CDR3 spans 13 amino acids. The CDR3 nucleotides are TGTGCCAGCAGCGGAGCGGGGGCTCAGCCCCAGCATTTT. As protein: CASSGAGAQPQHF.

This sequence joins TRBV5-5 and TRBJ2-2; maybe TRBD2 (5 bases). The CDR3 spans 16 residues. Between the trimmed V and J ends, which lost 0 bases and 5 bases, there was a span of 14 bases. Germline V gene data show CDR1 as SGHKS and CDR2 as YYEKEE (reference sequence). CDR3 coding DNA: TGTGCCAGCAGCTTGGGTGGAGGCTCTCAGACCGGGGAGCTGTTTTTT. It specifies CASSLGGGSQTGELFF.

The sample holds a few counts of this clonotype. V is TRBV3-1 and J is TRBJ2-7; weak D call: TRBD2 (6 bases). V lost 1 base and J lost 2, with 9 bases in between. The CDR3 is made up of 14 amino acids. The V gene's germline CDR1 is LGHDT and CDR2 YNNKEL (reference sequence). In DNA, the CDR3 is TGTGCCAGCAGCCAAGGCGGGATGGCCTACGAGCAGTACTTC. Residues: CASSQGGMAYEQYF.

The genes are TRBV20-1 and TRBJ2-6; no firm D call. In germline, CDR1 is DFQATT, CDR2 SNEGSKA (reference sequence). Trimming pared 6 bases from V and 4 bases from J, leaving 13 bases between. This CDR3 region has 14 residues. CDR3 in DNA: TGCAGTGCCGCCCACAAGGAAGGGGCCAACGTCCTGACTTTC. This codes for CSAAHKEGANVLTF.

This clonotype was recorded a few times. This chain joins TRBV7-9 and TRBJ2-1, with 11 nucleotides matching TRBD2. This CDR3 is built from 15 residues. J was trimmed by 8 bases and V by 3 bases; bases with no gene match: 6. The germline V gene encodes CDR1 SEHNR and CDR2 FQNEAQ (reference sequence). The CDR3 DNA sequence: TGTGCCAGCAGCTTCCTGACTAGCGGGAACGATGAGCAGTTCTTC. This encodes CASSFLTSGNDEQFF.

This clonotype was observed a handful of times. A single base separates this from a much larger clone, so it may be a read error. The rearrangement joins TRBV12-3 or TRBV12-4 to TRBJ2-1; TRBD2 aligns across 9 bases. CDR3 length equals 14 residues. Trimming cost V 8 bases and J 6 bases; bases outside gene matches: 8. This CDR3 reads CASGPSGTCNEQFF. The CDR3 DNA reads TGTGCCAGCGGCCCTAGCGGGACCTGCAATGAGCAGTTCTTC.

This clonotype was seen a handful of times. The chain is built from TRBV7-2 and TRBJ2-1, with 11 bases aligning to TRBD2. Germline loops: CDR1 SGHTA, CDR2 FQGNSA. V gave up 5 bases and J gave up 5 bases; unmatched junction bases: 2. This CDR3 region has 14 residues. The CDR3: CASSAGLADNEQFF. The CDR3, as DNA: TGTGCCAGCAGCGCGGGACTAGCGGACAATGAGCAGTTCTTC.

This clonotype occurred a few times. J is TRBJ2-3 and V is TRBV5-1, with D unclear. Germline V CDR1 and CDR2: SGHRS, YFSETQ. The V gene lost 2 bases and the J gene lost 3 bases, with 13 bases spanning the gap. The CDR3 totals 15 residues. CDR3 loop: CASSFAPEPTDTQYF. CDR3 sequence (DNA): TGCGCCAGCAGCTTCGCACCAGAGCCTACAGATACGCAGTATTTT.

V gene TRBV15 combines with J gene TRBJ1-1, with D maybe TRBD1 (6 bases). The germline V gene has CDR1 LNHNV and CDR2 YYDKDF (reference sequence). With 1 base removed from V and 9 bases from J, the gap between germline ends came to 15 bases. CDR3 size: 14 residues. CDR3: CATSRVVGGSKAFF. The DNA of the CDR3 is TGTGCCACCAGCAGAGTGGTAGGGGGTAGTAAAGCTTTCTTT.

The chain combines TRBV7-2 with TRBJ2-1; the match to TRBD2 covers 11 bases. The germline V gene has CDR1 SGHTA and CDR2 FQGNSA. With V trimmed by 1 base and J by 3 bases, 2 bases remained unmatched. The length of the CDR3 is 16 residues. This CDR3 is CASSLVAGGLYNEQFF. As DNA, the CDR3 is TGTGCCAGCAGCTTAGTAGCGGGGGGGCTCTACAATGAGCAGTTCTTC.

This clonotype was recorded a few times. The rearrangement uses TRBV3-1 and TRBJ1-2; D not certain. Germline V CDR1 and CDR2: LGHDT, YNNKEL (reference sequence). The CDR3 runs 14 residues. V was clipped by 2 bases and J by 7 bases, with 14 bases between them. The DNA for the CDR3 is TGTGCCAGCAGCCAACTACAAGGGAGGAGTGGCTACACCTTC. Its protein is CASSQLQGRSGYTF.

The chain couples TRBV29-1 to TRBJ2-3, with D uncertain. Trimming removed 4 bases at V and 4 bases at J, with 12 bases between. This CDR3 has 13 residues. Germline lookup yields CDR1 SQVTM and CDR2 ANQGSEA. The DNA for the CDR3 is TGCAGCGTTGTCAAATCCGGACCAGATACGCAGTATTTT. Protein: CSVVKSGPDTQYF.

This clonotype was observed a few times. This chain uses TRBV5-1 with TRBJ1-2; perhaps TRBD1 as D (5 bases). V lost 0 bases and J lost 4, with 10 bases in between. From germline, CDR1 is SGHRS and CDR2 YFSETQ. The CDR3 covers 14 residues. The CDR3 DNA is TGCGCCAGCAGCTTGGTTACCGGGACCTATGGCTACACCTTC. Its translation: CASSLVTGTYGYTF.

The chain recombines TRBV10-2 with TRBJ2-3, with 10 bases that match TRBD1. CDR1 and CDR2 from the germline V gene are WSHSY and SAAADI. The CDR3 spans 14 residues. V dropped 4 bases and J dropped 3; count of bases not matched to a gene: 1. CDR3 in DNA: TGCGCCAGCAGTGGGACAGGGGGAACAGATACGCAGTATTTT. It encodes CASSGTGGTDTQYF.

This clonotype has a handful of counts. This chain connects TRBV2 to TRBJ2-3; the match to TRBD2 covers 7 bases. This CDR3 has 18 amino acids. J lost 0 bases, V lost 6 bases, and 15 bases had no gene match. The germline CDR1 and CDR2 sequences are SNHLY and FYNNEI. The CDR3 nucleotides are TGTGCCAGCAGATATCCTAGCGGCGGGCTCCCAAGCACAGATACGCAGTATTTT. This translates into CASRYPSGGLPSTDTQYF.

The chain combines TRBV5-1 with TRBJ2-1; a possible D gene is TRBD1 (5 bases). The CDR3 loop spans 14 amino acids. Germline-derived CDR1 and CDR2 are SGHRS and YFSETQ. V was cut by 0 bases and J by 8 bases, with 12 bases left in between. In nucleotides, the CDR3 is TGCGCCAGCAGCTTGGAGGCCGGCAGGGATGAGCAGTTCTTC. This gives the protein CASSLEAGRDEQFF.

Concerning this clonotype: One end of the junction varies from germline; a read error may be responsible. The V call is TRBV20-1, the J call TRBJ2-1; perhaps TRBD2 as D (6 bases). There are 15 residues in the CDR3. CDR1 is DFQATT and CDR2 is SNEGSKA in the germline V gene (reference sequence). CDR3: CNARDPAGIYNEQFF. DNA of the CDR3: TGCAATGCTAGAGATCCGGCGGGAATTTACAATGAGCAGTTCTTC.

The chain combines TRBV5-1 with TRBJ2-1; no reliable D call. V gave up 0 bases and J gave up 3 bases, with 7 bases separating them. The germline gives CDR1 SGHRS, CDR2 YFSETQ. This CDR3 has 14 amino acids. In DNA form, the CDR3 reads TGCGCCAGCAGCTTGGAGCCAGACTACAATGAGCAGTTCTTC. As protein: CASSLEPDYNEQFF.

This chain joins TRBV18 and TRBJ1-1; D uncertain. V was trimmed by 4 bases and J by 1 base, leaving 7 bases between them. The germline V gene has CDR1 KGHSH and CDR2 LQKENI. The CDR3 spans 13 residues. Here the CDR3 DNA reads TGTGCCAGCTCACAGGGTTGGAACACTGAAGCTTTCTTT. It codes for CASSQGWNTEAFF.

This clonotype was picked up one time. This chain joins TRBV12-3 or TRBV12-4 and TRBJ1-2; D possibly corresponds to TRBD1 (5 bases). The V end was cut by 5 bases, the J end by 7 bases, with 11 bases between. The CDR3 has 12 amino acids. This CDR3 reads CASSTAGGGYTF. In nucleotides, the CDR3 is TGTGCCAGCAGTACAGCGGGGGGTGGCTACACCTTC.